This T cell receptor beta chain appears in the sequencing data of a study of cytomegalovirus exposure and HLA in healthy donors. Note on this clone: Its specificity is not known.

Points from the study as a whole: Testing in vitro showed a few CMV-associated chains specific for CMV antigens. Cytomegalovirus-associated status was assigned to some 180 TCR beta chains. Some public TCRs appeared in many individuals, while most sequences were rare.

The V end was cut by 5 bases, the J end by 8 bases, with 8 bases between. Germline V lookup: CDR1 LNHNV, CDR2 YYDKDF (reference sequence). The CDR3 contains 11 residues. Method: immunoSEQ multiplex PCR; TCRdb's copy keeps in-frame clones and lacks some. Of some 140,000 clones listed, just under 85% are singletons. This clonotype was sampled from a woman in her twenties or thirties in good health and CMV-seronegative. The rearrangement joins TRBV15 to TRBJ2-3; no clear D gene. Sequenced: PBMCs. CDR3 bases: TGTGCCACCAGCCCAGGTGTTACGCAGTATTTT. Protein: CATSPGVTQYF.